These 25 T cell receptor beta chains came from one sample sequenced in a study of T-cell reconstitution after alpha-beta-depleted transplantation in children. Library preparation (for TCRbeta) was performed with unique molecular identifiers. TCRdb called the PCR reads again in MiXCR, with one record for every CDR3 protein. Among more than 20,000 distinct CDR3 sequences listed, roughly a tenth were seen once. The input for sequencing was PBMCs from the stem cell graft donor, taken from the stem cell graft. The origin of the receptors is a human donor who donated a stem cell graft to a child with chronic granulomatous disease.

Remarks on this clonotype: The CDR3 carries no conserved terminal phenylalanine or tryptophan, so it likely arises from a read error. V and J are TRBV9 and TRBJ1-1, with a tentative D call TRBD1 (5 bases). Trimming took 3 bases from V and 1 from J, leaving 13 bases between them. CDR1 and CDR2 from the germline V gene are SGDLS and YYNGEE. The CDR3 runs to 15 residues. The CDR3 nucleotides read TGTGCCAGCAGCGCGGGGCACACCGCGAACACTGAAGCTTTCTTG. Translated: CASSAGHTANTEAFL.

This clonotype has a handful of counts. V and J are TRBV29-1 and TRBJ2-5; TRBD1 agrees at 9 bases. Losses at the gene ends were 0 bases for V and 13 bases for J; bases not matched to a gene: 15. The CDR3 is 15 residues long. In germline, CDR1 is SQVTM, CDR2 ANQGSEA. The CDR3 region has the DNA TGCAGCGTTGAAGACCTACAGGGGGCCCCTACGGTTGGGTACTTC. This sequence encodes CSVEDLQGAPTVGYF.

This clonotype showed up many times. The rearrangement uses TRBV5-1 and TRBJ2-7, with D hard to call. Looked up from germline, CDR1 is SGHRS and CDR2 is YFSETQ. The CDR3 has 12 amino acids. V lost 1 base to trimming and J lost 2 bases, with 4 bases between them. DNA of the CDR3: TGCGCCAGCAGCTTGCCTCCCTACGAGCAGTACTTC. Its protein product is CASSLPPYEQYF.

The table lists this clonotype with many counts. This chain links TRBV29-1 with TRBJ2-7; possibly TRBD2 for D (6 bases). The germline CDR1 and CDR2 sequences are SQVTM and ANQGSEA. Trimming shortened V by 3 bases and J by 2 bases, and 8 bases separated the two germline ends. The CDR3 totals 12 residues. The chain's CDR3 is CSVDGGTYEQYF. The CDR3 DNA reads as TGCAGCGTTGACGGGGGTACCTACGAGCAGTACTTC.

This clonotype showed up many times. Here the CDR3 DNA reads TGTGCCAGCAGTGACAGGGTCTCCTACGAGCAGTACTTC. Protein product: CASSDRVSYEQYF. The chain is built from TRBV2 and TRBJ2-7; TRBD1 is a possible D gene (5 bases). The CDR3 length is 13 residues. Trimming shortened V by 3 bases and J by 0 bases, and 6 bases separated the two germline ends. Germline loops: CDR1 SNHLY, CDR2 FYNNEI.

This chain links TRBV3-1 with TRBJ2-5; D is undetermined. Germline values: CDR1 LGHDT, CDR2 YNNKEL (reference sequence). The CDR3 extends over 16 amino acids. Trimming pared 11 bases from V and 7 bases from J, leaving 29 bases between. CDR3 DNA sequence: TGTGCCTCCTGCCAAGGAAGTCTTGATCCTCGAGGGACCCAGTACTTC. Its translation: CASCQGSLDPRGTQYF.

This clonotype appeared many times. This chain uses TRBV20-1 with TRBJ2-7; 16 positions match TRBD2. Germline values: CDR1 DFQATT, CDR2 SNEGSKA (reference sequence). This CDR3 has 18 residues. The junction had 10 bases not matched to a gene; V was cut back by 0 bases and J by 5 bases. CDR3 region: CSARDPGTSGGAFNEQYF. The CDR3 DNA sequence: TGCAGTGCTAGAGATCCGGGGACTAGCGGGGGGGCCTTCAACGAGCAGTACTTC.

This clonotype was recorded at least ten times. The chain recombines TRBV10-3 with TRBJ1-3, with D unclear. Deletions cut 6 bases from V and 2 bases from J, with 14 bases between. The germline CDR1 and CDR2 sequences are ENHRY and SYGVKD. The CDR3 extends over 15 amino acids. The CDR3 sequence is CAISEQNRAGNTIYF. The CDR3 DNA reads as TGTGCCATCAGCGAGCAAAACAGAGCTGGAAACACCATATATTTT.

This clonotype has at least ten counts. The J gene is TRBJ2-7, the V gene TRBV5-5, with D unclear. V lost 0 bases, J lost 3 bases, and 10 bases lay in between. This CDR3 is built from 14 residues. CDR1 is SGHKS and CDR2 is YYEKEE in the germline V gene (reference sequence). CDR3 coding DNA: TGTGCCAGCAGCTTGGTTGGCAGCAGCTACGAGCAGTACTTC. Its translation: CASSLVGSSYEQYF.

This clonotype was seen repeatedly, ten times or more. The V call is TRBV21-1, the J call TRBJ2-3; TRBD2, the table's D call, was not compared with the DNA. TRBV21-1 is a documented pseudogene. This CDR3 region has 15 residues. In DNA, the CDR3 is TGTGCCAGCTTAAGACTAGCGGGGAAGACAGATACGCAGTATTTT. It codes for CASLRLAGKTDTQYF.

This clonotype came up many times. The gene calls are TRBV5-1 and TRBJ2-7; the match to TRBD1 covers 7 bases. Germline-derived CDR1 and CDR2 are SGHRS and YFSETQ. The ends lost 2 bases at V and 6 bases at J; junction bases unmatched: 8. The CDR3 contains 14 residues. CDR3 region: CASSFGTEGAEQYF. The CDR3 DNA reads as TGCGCCAGCAGCTTCGGGACAGAAGGAGCCGAGCAGTACTTC.

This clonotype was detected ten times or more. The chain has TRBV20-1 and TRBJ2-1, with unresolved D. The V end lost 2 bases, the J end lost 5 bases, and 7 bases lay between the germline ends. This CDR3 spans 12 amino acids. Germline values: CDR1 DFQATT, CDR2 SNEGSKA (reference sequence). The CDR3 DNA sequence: TGCAGTGCTAGATGGATTGACAATGAGCAGTTCTTC. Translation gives CSARWIDNEQFF.

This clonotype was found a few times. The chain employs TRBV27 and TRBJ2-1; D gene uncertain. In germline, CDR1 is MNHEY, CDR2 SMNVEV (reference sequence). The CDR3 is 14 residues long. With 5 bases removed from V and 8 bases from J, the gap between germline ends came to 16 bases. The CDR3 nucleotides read TGTGCCAGCAGTCCGAAACAGAGTACGGATGAGCAGTTCTTC. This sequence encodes CASSPKQSTDEQFF.

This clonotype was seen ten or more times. CDR3 in amino acids: CASSFRSGSNTDTQYF. In DNA, the CDR3 is TGTGCCAGCAGCTTCCGTAGCGGGTCGAACACAGATACGCAGTATTTT. The chain employs TRBV7-9 and TRBJ2-3; 7 bases agree with TRBD2. The CDR3 extends over 16 amino acids. The V gene's germline CDR1 is SEHNR and CDR2 FQNEAQ (reference sequence). J was trimmed by 2 bases and V by 3 bases; bases with no gene match: 8.

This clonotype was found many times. The CDR3 is CASSSVGGGDYGYTF. The CDR3 DNA is TGTGCCAGCAGTTCCGTTGGTGGCGGCGACTATGGCTACACCTTC. The chain recombines TRBV12-3 or TRBV12-4 with TRBJ1-2, with D uncertain. The CDR3 sequence is 15 residues long. The ends were cut back, 4 bases at V and 3 bases at J, with 15 bases in the middle.

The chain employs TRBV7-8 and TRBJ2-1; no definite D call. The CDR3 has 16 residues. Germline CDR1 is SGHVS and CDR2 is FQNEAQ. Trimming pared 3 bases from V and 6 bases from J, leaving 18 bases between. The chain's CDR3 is CASSFPPERTSNEQFF. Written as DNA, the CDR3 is TGTGCCAGCAGCTTTCCCCCAGAACGAACAAGCAATGAGCAGTTCTTC.

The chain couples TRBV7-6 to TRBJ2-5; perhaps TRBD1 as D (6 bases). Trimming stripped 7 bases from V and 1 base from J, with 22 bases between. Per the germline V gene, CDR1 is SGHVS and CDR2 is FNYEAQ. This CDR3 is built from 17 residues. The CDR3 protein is CASIPDSDSFIQETQYF. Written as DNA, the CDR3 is TGTGCCAGCATTCCGGACAGCGATTCCTTTATCCAAGAGACCCAGTACTTC.

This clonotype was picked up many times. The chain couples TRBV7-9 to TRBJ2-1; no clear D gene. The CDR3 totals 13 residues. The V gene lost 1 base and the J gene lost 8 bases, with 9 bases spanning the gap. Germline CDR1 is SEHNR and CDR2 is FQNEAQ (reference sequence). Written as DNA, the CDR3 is TGTGCCAGCAGCTTAGTTCCCCCGGATGAGCAGTTCTTC. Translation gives CASSLVPPDEQFF.

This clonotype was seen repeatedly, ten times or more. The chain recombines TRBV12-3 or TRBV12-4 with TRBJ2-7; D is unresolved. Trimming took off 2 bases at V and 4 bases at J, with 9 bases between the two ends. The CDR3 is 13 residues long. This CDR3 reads CASSLLDAYEQYF. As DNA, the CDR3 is TGTGCCAGCAGTTTACTTGACGCTTACGAGCAGTACTTC.

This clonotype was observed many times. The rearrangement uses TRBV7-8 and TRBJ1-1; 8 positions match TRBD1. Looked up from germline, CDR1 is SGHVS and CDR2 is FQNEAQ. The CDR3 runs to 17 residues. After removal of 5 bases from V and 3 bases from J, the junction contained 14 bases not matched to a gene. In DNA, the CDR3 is TGTGCCAGCAGCCCACTCATCTTGGACAGGGCGGACACTGAAGCTTTCTTT. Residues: CASSPLILDRADTEAFF.

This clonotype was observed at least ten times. The CDR3 DNA follows: TGTGCCAGCAGCTTGATCGGGACAGGGGCCGCACGGACTAATGAAAAACTGTTTTTT. Translation gives CASSLIGTGAARTNEKLFF. The V and J genes are TRBV5-8 and TRBJ1-4; TRBD1 agrees at 10 bases. Germline-derived CDR1 and CDR2 are SGHTS and YDEGEE. V lost 1 base, J lost 2 bases, and 11 bases stayed unmatched. CDR3 length equals 19 residues. Supplemented by reference TRBV5-8 and TRBJ1-4, the full variable domain reads EAGVTQSPTHLIKTRGQQATLRCSPISGHTSVYWYQQALGLGLQFLLWYDEGEERNRGNFPPRFSGRQFPNYSSELNVNALELEDSALYLCASSLIGTGAARTNEKLFFGSGTQLSVL.

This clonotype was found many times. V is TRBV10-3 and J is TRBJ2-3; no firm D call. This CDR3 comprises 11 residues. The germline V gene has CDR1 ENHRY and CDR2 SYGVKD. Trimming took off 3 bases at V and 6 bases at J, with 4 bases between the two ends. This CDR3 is CAISDMDTQYF. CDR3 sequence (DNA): TGTGCCATCAGTGATATGGATACGCAGTATTTT.

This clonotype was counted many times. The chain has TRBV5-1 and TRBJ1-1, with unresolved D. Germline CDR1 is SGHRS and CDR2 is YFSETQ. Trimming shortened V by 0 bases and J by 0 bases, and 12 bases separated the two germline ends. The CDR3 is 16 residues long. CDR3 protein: CASSLVVQSLNTEAFF. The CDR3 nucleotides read TGCGCCAGCAGCTTGGTGGTTCAGAGCTTGAACACTGAAGCTTTCTTT.

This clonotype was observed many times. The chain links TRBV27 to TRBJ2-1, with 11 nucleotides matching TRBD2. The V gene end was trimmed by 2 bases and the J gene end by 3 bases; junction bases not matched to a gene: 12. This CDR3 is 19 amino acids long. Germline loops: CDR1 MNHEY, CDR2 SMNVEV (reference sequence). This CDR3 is CASSLPSVAGGPVYNEQFF. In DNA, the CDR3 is TGTGCCAGCAGTTTACCGTCGGTAGCGGGAGGGCCCGTCTACAATGAGCAGTTCTTC.

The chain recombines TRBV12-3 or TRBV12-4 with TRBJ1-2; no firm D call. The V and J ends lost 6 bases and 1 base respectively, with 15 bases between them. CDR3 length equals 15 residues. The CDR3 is CASSLSATLNYGYTF. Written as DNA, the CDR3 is TGTGCCAGCAGCTTATCAGCGACACTTAACTATGGCTACACCTTC.